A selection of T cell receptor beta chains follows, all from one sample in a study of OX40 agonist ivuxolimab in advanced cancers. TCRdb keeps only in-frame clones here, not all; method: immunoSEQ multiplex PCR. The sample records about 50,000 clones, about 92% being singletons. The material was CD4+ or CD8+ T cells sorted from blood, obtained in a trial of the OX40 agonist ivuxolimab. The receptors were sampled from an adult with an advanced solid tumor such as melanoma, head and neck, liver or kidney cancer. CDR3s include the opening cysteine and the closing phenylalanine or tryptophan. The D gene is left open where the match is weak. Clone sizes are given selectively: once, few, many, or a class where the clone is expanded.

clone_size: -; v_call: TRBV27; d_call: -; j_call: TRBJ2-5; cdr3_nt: TGTGCCAGCAGTCCGAGCCAGGGTTCTTTAATTCCCCAGACCCAGTACTTC; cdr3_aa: CASSPSQGSLIPQTQYF
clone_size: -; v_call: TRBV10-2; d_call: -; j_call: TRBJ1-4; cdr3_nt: TGCGCCAGCAGTGGCGAGGAAAAACTGTTTTTT; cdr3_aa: CASSGEEKLFF
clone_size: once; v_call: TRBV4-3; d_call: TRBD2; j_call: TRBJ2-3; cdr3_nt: TGCGCCAGCAGCCAAAGGGGACTAGCGGCTAGCACAGATACGCAGTATTTT; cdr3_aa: CASSQRGLAASTDTQYF
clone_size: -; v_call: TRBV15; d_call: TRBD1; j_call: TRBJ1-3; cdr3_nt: TGTGCCACCAGCAGAGGGACAGGGACTGGAAACACCATATATTTT; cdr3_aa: CATSRGTGTGNTIYF
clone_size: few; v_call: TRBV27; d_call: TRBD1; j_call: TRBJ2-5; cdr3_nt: TGTGCCAGCAGTTTAGCTGGGACAGGGGAGTACGGGACCCAGTACTTC; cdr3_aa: CASSLAGTGEYGTQYF
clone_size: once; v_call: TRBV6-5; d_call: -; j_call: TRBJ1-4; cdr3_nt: TGTGCCAGCAGTTACATGTCGGGGGGCGAAAAACTGTTTTTT; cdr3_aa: CASSYMSGGEKLFF
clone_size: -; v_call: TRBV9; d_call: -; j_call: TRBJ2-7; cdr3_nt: TGTGCCAGCAGCGAAGGGCCTCTGGTGGGCGAGCAGTACTTC; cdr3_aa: CASSEGPLVGEQYF
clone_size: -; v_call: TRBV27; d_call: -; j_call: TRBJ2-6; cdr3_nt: TGTGCCAGCAGAATTCAGGGGTACGGGGCCAACGTCCTGGCTTTC; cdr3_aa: CASRIQGYGANVLAF
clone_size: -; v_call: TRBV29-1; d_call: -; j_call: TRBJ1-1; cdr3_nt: TGCAGCGTTTACGGGGGAGAAGACACTGAAGCTTTCTTT; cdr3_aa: CSVYGGEDTEAFF
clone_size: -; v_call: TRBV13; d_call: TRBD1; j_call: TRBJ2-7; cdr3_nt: TGTGCCAGCAGCACTCGGACAGGGGGCGAGCAGTACTTC; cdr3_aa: CASSTRTGGEQYF
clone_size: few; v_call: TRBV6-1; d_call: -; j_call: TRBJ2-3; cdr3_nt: TGTGCCAGCAGTGAAATTCCGGGGGGCCCGGCAGATACGCAGTATTTT; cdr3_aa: CASSEIPGGPADTQYF
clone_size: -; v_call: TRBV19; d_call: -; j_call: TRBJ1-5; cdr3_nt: TGTGCCAGTAGTATTAGGGACACCAATCAGCCCCAGCATTTT; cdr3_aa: CASSIRDTNQPQHF
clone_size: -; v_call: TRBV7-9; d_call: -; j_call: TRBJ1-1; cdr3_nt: TGTGCCAGCAGCTTAGCAGGGGCGAACACTGAAGCTTTCTTT; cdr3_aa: CASSLAGANTEAFF
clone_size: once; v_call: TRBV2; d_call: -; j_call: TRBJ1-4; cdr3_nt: TGTGCCAGCAGCTACAGAAGCTCGAATGAAAAACTGTTTTTT; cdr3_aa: CASSYRSSNEKLFF
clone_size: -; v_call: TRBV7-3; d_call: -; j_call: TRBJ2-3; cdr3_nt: TGTGCCAGCAGCTTACAAGGCTACCCCACAGATACGCAGTATTTT; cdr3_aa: CASSLQGYPTDTQYF
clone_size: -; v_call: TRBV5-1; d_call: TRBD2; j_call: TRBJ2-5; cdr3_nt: TGCGCCAGCAGCTTGGTCGGGCTAGCGGGGGGTCAAGAGACCCAGTACTTC; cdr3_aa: CASSLVGLAGGQETQYF
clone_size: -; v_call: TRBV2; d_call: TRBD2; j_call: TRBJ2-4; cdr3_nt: TGTGCCAGCAGTGAAGGTCTAGGCGGGGGCATTCAGTACTTC; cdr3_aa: CASSEGLGGGIQYF
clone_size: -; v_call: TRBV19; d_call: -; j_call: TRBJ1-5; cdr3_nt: TGTGCCAGTAGTGGGCAGTATAGCAATCAGCCCCAGCATTTT; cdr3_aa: CASSGQYSNQPQHF
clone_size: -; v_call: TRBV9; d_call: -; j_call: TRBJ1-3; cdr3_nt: TGTGCCAGCAGCTCCCGCAGGGGTAGTGGAAACACCATATATTTT; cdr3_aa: CASSSRRGSGNTIYF
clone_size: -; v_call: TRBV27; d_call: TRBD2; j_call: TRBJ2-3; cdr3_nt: TGTGCCAGCAGTTTTCTAGCGGGACCCTCGGATACGCAGTATTTT; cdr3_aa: CASSFLAGPSDTQYF
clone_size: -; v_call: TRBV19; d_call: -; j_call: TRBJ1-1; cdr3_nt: TGTGCCAGTAGTATTGGGGGATTGTACACTGAAGCTTTCTTT; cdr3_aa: CASSIGGLYTEAFF
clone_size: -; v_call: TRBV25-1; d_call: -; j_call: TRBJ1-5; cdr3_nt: TGTGCCAGCAGTGAGGGGACCTGGCAGCCCCAGCATTTT; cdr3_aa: CASSEGTWQPQHF
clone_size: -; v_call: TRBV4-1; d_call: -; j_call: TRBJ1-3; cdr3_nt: TGCGCCAGCAGCCAGGAGGGAGGGGTGGCCTCTGGAAACACCATATATTTT; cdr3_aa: CASSQEGGVASGNTIYF
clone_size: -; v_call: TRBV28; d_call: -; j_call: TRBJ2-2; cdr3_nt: TGTGCCAGTCGGTGGAGGGAGAACACCGGGGAGCTGTTTTTT; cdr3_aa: CASRWRENTGELFF
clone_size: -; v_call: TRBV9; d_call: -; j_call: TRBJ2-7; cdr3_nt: TGTGCCAGCAGCCCTACGGCAGGAGGACAATACGAGCAGTACTTC; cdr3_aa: CASSPTAGGQYEQYF
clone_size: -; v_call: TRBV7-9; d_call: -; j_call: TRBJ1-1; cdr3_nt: TGTGCCAGCAGCCTAGGGTGGATGAACACTGAAGCTTTCTTT; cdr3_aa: CASSLGWMNTEAFF
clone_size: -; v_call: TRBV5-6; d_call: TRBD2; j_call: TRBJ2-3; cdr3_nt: TGTGCCAGCAGCTTGGTCCCCCACCTAGCGGGATGGAGTGATACGCAGTATTTT; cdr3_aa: CASSLVPHLAGWSDTQYF
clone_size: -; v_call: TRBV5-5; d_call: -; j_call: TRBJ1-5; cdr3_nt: TGTGCCAGCAGCTTGACAGTCGGCGGCAATCAGCCCCAGCATTTT; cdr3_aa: CASSLTVGGNQPQHF
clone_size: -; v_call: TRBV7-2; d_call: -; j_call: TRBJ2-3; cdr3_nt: TGTGCCAGCAGCTGGGGACCCAGCCCCCACACAGATACGCAGTATTTT; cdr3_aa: CASSWGPSPHTDTQYF
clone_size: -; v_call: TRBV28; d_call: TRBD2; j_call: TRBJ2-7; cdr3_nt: TGTGCCAGCAGAGGGCCCGGGGGGGAGCAGTACTTC; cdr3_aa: CASRGPGGEQYF
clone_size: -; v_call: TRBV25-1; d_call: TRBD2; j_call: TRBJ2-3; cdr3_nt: TGTGCCAGCAGTCCCCGGACTAGCGGCTTCACAGATACGCAGTATTTT; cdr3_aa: CASSPRTSGFTDTQYF
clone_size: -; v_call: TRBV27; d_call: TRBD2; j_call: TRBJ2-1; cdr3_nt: TGTGCCAGCAGTCCTGGGACTAGCGACCTGAGTCGCAATGAGCAGTTCTTC; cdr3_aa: CASSPGTSDLSRNEQFF
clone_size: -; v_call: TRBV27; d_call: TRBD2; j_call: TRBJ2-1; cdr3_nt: TGTGCCAGCAGCAGAGCGGGGGAGGGATACAATGAGCAGTTCTTC; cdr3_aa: CASSRAGEGYNEQFF
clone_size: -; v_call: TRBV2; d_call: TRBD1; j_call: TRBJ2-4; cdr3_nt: TGTGCCAGCAGTGAAGCGGGGGGGACAGGGGTGAGCCAAGCCAAAAACATTCAGTACTTC; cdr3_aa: CASSEAGGTGVSQAKNIQYF
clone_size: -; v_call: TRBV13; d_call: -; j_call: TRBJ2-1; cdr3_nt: TGTGCCAGCAGCTTGGAAGAAGCAAGAGACAATGAGCAGTTCTTC; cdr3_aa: CASSLEEARDNEQFF
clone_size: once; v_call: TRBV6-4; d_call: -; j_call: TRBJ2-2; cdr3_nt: TGTGCCAGCAGTGCGGCGGGACATCCCGGGGAGCTGTTTTTT; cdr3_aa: CASSAAGHPGELFF
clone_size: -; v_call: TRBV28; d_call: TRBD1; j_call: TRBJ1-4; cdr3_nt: TGTGCCAGCAGCATAGCCCCGACAGGGAGTGAAAAACTGTTTTTT; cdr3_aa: CASSIAPTGSEKLFF
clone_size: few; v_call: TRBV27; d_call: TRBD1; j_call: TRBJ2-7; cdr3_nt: TGTGCCAGCAGCCCAGGCGGGACAGGGTTCTACGAGCAGTACTTC; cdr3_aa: CASSPGGTGFYEQYF
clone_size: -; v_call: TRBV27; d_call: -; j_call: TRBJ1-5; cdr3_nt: TGTGCCAGCAGTTTACTGGGGGGCCCCAATCAGCCCCAGCATTTT; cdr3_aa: CASSLLGGPNQPQHF
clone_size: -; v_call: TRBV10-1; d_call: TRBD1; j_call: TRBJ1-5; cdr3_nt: TGCGCCAGCATCCTACAGGGGGAGGCTAGTTCGGCAAACAATCAGCCCCAGCATTTT; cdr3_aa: CASILQGEASSANNQPQHF
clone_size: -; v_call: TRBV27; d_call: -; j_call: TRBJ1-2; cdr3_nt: TGTGCCAGTCTGTCCGGGTATGGCTACACCTTC; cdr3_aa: CASLSGYGYTF
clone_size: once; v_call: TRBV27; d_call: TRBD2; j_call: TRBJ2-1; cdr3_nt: TGTGCCAGCGGGGCGGGAGAGGCCTACAATGAGCAGTTCTTC; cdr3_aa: CASGAGEAYNEQFF
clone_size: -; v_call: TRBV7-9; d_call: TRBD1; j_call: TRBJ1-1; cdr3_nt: TGTGCCAGCAGCTCAGACAGGGGCCACACTGAAGCTTTCTTT; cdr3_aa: CASSSDRGHTEAFF
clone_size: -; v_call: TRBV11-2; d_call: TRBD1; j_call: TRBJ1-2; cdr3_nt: TGTGCCAGCAGCGCCAACAGGGGAACCTATGGCTACACCTTC; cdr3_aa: CASSANRGTYGYTF
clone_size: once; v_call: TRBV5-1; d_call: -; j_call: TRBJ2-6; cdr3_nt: TGCGCCAGCAGCTTAGGGGACCTTCAATCTGGGGCCAACGTCCTGACTTTC; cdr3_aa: CASSLGDLQSGANVLTF
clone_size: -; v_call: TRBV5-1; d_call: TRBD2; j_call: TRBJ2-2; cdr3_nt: TGCGCCAGCAGCTTGGGCCTAGCGGAGACCGGGGAGCTGTTTTTT; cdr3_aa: CASSLGLAETGELFF
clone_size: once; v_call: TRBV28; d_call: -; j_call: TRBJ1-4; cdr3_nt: TGTGCCAGCAGGCCCGGCCGTTGGGCTAATGAAAAACTGTTTTTT; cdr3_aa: CASRPGRWANEKLFF
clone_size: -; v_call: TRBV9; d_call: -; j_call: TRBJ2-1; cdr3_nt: TGTGCCAGCAGCGAGGACGGCGGGATCTACAATGAGCAGTTCTTC; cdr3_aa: CASSEDGGIYNEQFF
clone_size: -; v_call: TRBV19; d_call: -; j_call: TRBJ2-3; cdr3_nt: TGTGCCAGTAGCCCCTCTGGGGGCACAGATACGCAGTATTTT; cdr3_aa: CASSPSGGTDTQYF
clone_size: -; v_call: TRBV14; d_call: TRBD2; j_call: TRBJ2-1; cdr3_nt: TGTGCCAGCAGCCCTACCCTAGCGGGAGGGGACAATGAGCAGTTCTTC; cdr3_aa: CASSPTLAGGDNEQFF
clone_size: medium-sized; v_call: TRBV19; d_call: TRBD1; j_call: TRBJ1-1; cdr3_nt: TGTGCCAGTAGTATTGGGACAGGGGGAGCTTTCTTT; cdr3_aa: CASSIGTGGAFF